The 13 T cell receptor beta chains below were found in one sample sequenced in a study of Graves' ophthalmopathy and Graves' hyperthyroidism. The authors amplified TCR beta CDR3 regions from RNA transcripts. HTBI primers served in a first-round RT-PCR, which a second-round multiplex PCR followed. TCRdb processed the multiplex PCR reads anew with MiXCR; each CDR3 protein has one entry. This table has 360,000 or so distinct CDR3 sequences, approximately 16% appearing once. The sample taken for sequencing was peripheral blood. These receptors were taken from a woman aged 18 to 35 with Graves' ophthalmopathy.

This clonotype was detected ten times or more. The chain joins TRBV6-5 to TRBJ2-5; TRBD2 matches at 11 bases. Germline CDR1 reads MNHEY; CDR2 reads SVGAGI. The CDR3 has 16 amino acids. V dropped 5 bases and J dropped 6; count of bases not matched to a gene: 11. CDR3 amino acids: CASSPRPGLAEKTQYF. For the CDR3, the DNA is TGTGCCAGCAGTCCCCGACCGGGACTAGCGGAGAAGACCCAGTACTTC.

This clonotype was counted ten times or more. V is TRBV6-1 and J is TRBJ2-7; a weak D match, TRBD1 (5 bases). Germline V CDR1 and CDR2: MNHNS, SASEGT. V dropped 6 bases and J dropped 3 bases, with 15 bases sitting between them. The CDR3 contains 14 residues. The chain's CDR3 is CASSPDIPIYEQYF. CDR3 DNA sequence: TGTGCCAGCAGCCCGGACATCCCTATCTACGAGCAGTACTTC.

At least ten counts were recorded for this clonotype. The chain uses TRBV6-1 and TRBJ1-1, with 7 bases fitting TRBD1. This CDR3 contains 13 residues. From germline, CDR1 is MNHNS and CDR2 SASEGT. The V segment lost 6 bases and the J segment 8 bases; nucleotides outside the gene matches: 9. Here the CDR3 reads CASRNLRDSEAFF. CDR3 nucleotides: TGTGCCAGCAGGAATCTCCGGGACAGCGAAGCTTTCTTT.

The rearrangement uses TRBV11-2 and TRBJ2-2; possibly TRBD2 for D (5 bases). Trimming cost V 0 bases and J 4 bases, with 9 bases left between them. CDR1 and CDR2 from the germline V gene are SGHAT and FQNNGV. The CDR3 totals 15 residues. The CDR3 is CASSLELVATGELFF. Written as DNA, the CDR3 is TGTGCCAGCAGCTTAGAACTAGTGGCCACCGGGGAGCTGTTTTTT. Filled out from reference TRBV11-2 and TRBJ2-2, the complete variable domain reads EAGVAQSPRYKIIEKRQSVAFWCNPISGHATLYWYQQILGQGPKLLIQFQNNGVVDDSQLPKDRFSAERLKGVDSTLKIQPAKLEDSAVYLCASSLELVATGELFFGEGSRLTVL.

This clonotype was seen repeatedly, ten times or more. The CDR3 coding sequence is TGTGCCAGCAGCCCCGTGGGGGCTGGAAACACCATATATTTT. Translation: CASSPVGAGNTIYF. The chain is built from TRBV7-9 and TRBJ1-3; D is possibly TRBD1 (5 bases). The CDR3 length is 14 residues. Trimming shortened V by 5 bases and J by 2 bases, and 10 bases separated the two germline ends. From germline, CDR1 is SEHNR and CDR2 FQNEAQ (reference sequence).

This chain links TRBV5-6 with TRBJ2-2; TRBD2 matches at 7 bases. Germline V lookup: CDR1 SGHDT, CDR2 YYEEEE. CDR3 length: 16 residues. Trimming removed 1 base from V and 4 bases from J; junction bases left unmatched: 7. The CDR3 bases are TGTGCCAGCAGCTTGCCCCTCGGGGGGTCCACCGGGGAGCTGTTTTTT. Its translation is CASSLPLGGSTGELFF.

This clonotype was seen at least ten times. V is TRBV28 and J is TRBJ1-6, with D perhaps matching TRBD1 (6 bases). CDR1 and CDR2 (germline): MDHEN, SYDVKM. Trimming removed 5 bases from V and 8 bases from J, with 13 bases in between. CDR3 length equals 14 residues. CDR3 amino acids: CASSIQTGYSPLHF. CDR3 coding DNA: TGTGCCAGCAGTATCCAAACAGGGTATTCACCCCTCCACTTT.

This clonotype was detected ten times or more. The chain carries TRBV6-2 or TRBV6-3 and TRBJ2-2; D gene ambiguous. Trimming left V 6 bases short and J 2 bases short, with 13 bases between. CDR1 is MNHEY, CDR2 SVGEGT, per germline. This CDR3 has 15 amino acids. The CDR3 DNA follows: TGTGCCAGCAGGCACGCAACAATAAACACCGGGGAGCTGTTTTTT. It is translated as CASRHATINTGELFF.

This clonotype was observed at least ten times. The chain combines TRBV7-6 with TRBJ1-1; tentative D call: TRBD1 (5 bases). Trimming left V 5 bases short and J 6 bases short, with 16 bases between. Germline CDR1 and CDR2: SGHVS and FNYEAQ. CDR3 length: 14 amino acids. CDR3 amino acids: CASSMGGGLAEAFF. CDR3 in DNA: TGTGCCAGCAGCATGGGGGGGGGATTGGCTGAAGCTTTCTTT.

This clonotype was recorded at least ten times. This chain links TRBV7-3 with TRBJ2-2; TRBD2 might be the D (7 bases). V was pared by 0 bases and J by 7 bases, with 15 bases between. The length of the CDR3 is 16 residues. Germline CDR1 and CDR2: SGHTA and FQGTGA. The CDR3 sequence is CASSLTAGGLVGELFF. DNA of the CDR3: TGTGCCAGCAGCTTAACCGCCGGGGGGCTGGTCGGGGAGCTGTTTTTT.

This clonotype has ten or more counts. This chain joins TRBV20-1 and TRBJ1-1; TRBD1 matches 8 bases. CDR3 size: 15 residues. Trimming cost V 2 bases and J 6 bases; bases outside gene matches: 11. Germline V CDR1 and CDR2: DFQATT, SNEGSKA (reference sequence). The CDR3 loop is CSARSPGQARPEAFF. DNA of the CDR3: TGCAGTGCTAGAAGCCCGGGACAGGCGCGTCCTGAAGCTTTCTTT.

This clonotype was detected ten times or more. The V gene is TRBV28, the J gene TRBJ1-1; D unclear. The germline V gene has CDR1 MDHEN and CDR2 SYDVKM. The CDR3 sequence is 15 residues long. Trimming shortened V by 2 bases and J by 4 bases, and 14 bases separated the two germline ends. The chain's CDR3 is CASSLGMGYRTEAFF. CDR3 DNA: TGTGCCAGCAGTTTAGGTATGGGATACCGCACTGAAGCTTTCTTT.

This clonotype showed up many times. The chain links TRBV6-2 or TRBV6-3 to TRBJ2-7; the D gene is possibly TRBD2 (6 bases). This CDR3 contains 19 residues. Germline V gene data show CDR1 as MNHEY and CDR2 as SVGEGT. Trimming stripped 0 bases from V and 2 bases from J, with 23 bases between. The CDR3 here is CASSYSRGAGKEWPYEQYF. The CDR3 DNA follows: TGTGCCAGCAGTTACTCCCGTGGTGCGGGAAAGGAGTGGCCCTACGAGCAGTACTTC.